Presented here are 18 T cell receptor beta chains from one specimen sequenced in a study of cytomegalovirus exposure and HLA in healthy donors. In the PCR, 60 Vbeta and 13 Jbeta primers were used. The method was immunoSEQ multiplex PCR; TCRdb's version includes in-frame clones alone and lacks a portion of them. The sample has 100,000 to 150,000 clones, roughly 72% seen once. Sequenced sample: PBMCs. These receptors were obtained from a woman between 45 and 65 years old in good health and CMV-seropositive.

The V call is TRBV9, the J call TRBJ2-7, with 9 bases that match TRBD1. V lost 4 bases, J lost 5 bases, and 13 bases stayed unmatched. The germline gives CDR1 SGDLS, CDR2 YYNGEE. The CDR3 is 16 amino acids. CDR3 residues: CASSLKEGQGYHEQYF. In DNA, the CDR3 is TGTGCCAGCAGCTTAAAGGAGGGACAGGGCTACCACGAGCAGTACTTC.

This rearrangement joins TRBV27 to TRBJ2-3; D not resolved. Per germline, CDR1 MNHEY and CDR2 SMNVEV (reference sequence). The CDR3 totals 15 residues. V was pared by 1 base and J by 1 base, with 9 bases between. In nucleotides, the CDR3 is TGTGCCAGCAGTTTATTGTCTCCCCGCACAGATACGCAGTATTTT. Translating gives CASSLLSPRTDTQYF.

V and J are TRBV6-5 and TRBJ1-2; D uncertain. The CDR3 is made up of 12 amino acids. The V end was cut by 4 bases, the J end by 8 bases, with 11 bases between. The V gene's germline CDR1 is MNHEY and CDR2 SVGAGI. The CDR3 reads CASSFAYLGYTF. CDR3 nucleotide sequence: TGTGCCAGCAGTTTCGCCTACCTGGGCTACACCTTC.

This chain links TRBV14 with TRBJ2-1, with D possibly TRBD2 on 6 matching bases. Germline V gene sequence: CDR1 SGHDN, CDR2 FVKESK. The CDR3 is made up of 17 amino acids. V shed 1 base and J shed 9 bases, with 22 bases lying between them. The CDR3: CASSQGAGTFISGEQFF. For the CDR3, the DNA is TGTGCCAGCAGCCAAGGGGCGGGGACGTTTATTTCGGGTGAGCAGTTCTTC.

V usage is TRBV7-2 and J usage is TRBJ2-3; no definite D call. With 1 base removed from V and 3 bases from J, the gap between germline ends came to 11 bases. The germline V gene encodes CDR1 SGHTA and CDR2 FQGNSA. The CDR3 totals 15 residues. The CDR3 region is CASSLVQLGTDTQYF. CDR3 nucleotides: TGTGCCAGCAGCTTAGTACAGTTGGGTACAGATACGCAGTATTTT.

The chain recombines TRBV7-2 with TRBJ2-1, with 8 bases that match TRBD2. The CDR3 consists of 15 residues. Germline CDR1 and CDR2: SGHTA and FQGNSA. V was clipped by 0 bases and J by 7 bases; unmatched bases: 5. DNA for the CDR3: TGTGCCAGCAGCTTAGCGCTACTAGCGGAGAATGAGCAGTTCTTC. It codes for CASSLALLAENEQFF.

As DNA, the CDR3 is TGTGCCAGCAGCTCAAATCTAGCGGGAGTACCCGGGGAGCTGTTTTTT. This gives the protein CASSSNLAGVPGELFF. The chain links TRBV7-2 to TRBJ2-2; 10 nucleotides agree with TRBD2. V lost 4 bases, J lost 6 bases, and 8 bases stayed unmatched. This CDR3 contains 16 residues. The germline V gene has CDR1 SGHTA and CDR2 FQGNSA. The full variable domain, its missing parts supplied by reference TRBV7-2 and TRBJ2-2, is GAGVSQSPSNKVTEKGKDVELRCDPISGHTALYWYRQSLGQGLEFLIYFQGNSAPDKSGLPSDRFSAERTGGSVSTLTIQRTQQEDSAVYLCASSSNLAGVPGELFFGEGSRLTVL.

The gene calls are TRBV19 and TRBJ2-7; D might be TRBD2 (5 bases). CDR1 and CDR2 (germline): LNHDA, SQIVND (reference sequence). The CDR3 extends over 15 amino acids. V lost 1 base, J lost 3 bases, and 13 bases lay in between. CDR3 nucleotides: TGTGCCAGTAGTATAGTCGCCGGGATCGACTACGAGCAGTACTTC. It codes for CASSIVAGIDYEQYF.

The chain has TRBV7-2 and TRBJ2-1, with D perhaps matching TRBD1 (6 bases). Trimming stripped 0 bases from V and 1 base from J, with 10 bases between. The length of the CDR3 is 16 residues. CDR1 is SGHTA, CDR2 FQGNSA, per germline. As DNA, the CDR3 is TGTGCCAGCAGCTTAGCGGGGGCAGGTTCCTACAATGAGCAGTTCTTC. This translates into CASSLAGAGSYNEQFF.

The table lists this clone with a few counts. This chain uses TRBV7-3 with TRBJ1-1; 8 nucleotides match TRBD1. The CDR3 length is 13 residues. Germline V gene data show CDR1 as SGHTA and CDR2 as FQGTGA. J was trimmed by 11 bases and V by 0 bases; bases with no gene match: 5. The CDR3 DNA reads TGTGCCAGCAGCTTAACTGGACAGGGTGACGCTTTCTTT. Its translation: CASSLTGQGDAFF.

In its sample, this clone was seen once. The chain is built from TRBV2 and TRBJ1-6; unclear D gene. This CDR3 region has 15 residues. Trimming pared 2 bases from V and 2 bases from J, leaving 7 bases between. Germline V gene data show CDR1 as SNHLY and CDR2 as FYNNEI. CDR3 DNA: TGTGCCAGCAGTGAAACAGTCACCTATAATTCACCCCTCCACTTT. Translation gives CASSETVTYNSPLHF.

The chain employs TRBV7-6 and TRBJ2-3, with D perhaps matching TRBD2 (6 bases). This CDR3 is 14 amino acids long. Trimming cost V 5 bases and J 4 bases, with 13 bases left between them. CDR1 is SGHVS and CDR2 is FNYEAQ in the germline V gene. CDR3 nucleotide sequence: TGTGCCAGCAGCCTCGGACTATCCCCAGATACGCAGTATTTT. It codes for CASSLGLSPDTQYF.

Written as DNA, the CDR3 is TGTGCCAGCAGTTACTCCACAGACACAGATACGCAGTATTTT. This gives the protein CASSYSTDTDTQYF. The chain uses TRBV6-5 and TRBJ2-3; D gene ambiguous. The germline CDR1 and CDR2 sequences are MNHEY and SVGAGI. V lost 0 bases and J 2 bases, leaving 6 bases between the germline ends. The CDR3 length is 14 residues.

The V call is TRBV18, the J call TRBJ2-3; 8 nucleotides align to TRBD2. With 6 bases clipped from V and 7 bases from J, the junction kept 12 bases outside the gene matches. Germline CDR1 is KGHSH and CDR2 is LQKENI. CDR3 length equals 15 residues. CDR3 DNA: TGTGCCAGCTCTCTTGACGGGGGGGGACGAAATACGCAGTATTTT. Translated: CASSLDGGGRNTQYF. Full variable domain (rest looked up from reference TRBV18 and TRBJ2-3): NAGVMQNPRHLVRRRGQEARLRCSPMKGHSHVYWYRQLPEEGLKFMVYLQKENIIDESGMPKERFSAEFPKEGPSILRIQQVVRGDSAAYFCASSLDGGGRNTQYFGPGTRLTVL.

The rearrangement uses TRBV27 and TRBJ1-2; D is undetermined. CDR3 length: 16 amino acids. V lost 7 bases and J 5 bases, leaving 23 bases between the germline ends. CDR1 and CDR2 from the germline V gene are MNHEY and SMNVEV (reference sequence). The DNA for the CDR3 is TGTGCCAGCATCCTAAAGGGCCTCCCCCGGGGTTATGGCTACACCTTC. Protein: CASILKGLPRGYGYTF.

The chain has TRBV2 and TRBJ1-2; D is possibly TRBD1 (6 bases). Germline V gene lookup returns CDR1 SNHLY and CDR2 FYNNEI. Trimming took 2 bases from V and 9 from J, leaving 16 bases between them. CDR3 length equals 14 residues. CDR3 amino acids: CASSESQGRLSYTF. CDR3 nucleotide sequence: TGTGCCAGCAGTGAAAGCCAGGGGCGTTTGAGCTACACCTTC.

V and J are TRBV6-5 and TRBJ2-3; D remains ambiguous. V lost 6 bases and J 1 base, leaving 11 bases between the germline ends. From germline, CDR1 is MNHEY and CDR2 SVGAGI. The CDR3 extends over 14 amino acids. The CDR3 region has the DNA TGTGCCAGCAGCCGAGGATGGGGCACAGATACGCAGTATTTT. It specifies CASSRGWGTDTQYF.

This clone occurred a few times. The rearrangement uses TRBV5-1 and TRBJ1-2; the match to TRBD1 covers 9 bases. V was clipped by 0 bases and J by 14 bases; unmatched bases: 11. This CDR3 spans 14 amino acids. The germline gives CDR1 SGHRS, CDR2 YFSETQ. The CDR3 nucleotides read TGCGCCAGCAGCTTGGCCGTGGGGACAGGGCAATTAACCTTC. Amino acid sequence: CASSLAVGTGQLTF. The full variable domain, its missing parts supplied by reference TRBV5-1 and TRBJ1-2, is KAGVTQTPRYLIKTRGQQVTLSCSPISGHRSVSWYQQTPGQGLQFLFEYFSETQRNKGNFPGRFSGRQFSNSRSEMNVSTLELGDSALYLCASSLAVGTGQLTFGSGTRLTVV.